This T cell receptor (beta chain) appears in the sequencing data of a study of shared clonotypes between healthy human individuals. Researchers ran the assay at a deep level. Repertoires were generated with immunoSEQ multiplex PCR, while TCRdb's copy carries only in-frame clones and drops some. The sample records 450,000 to 500,000 clones, over 65% being singletons. Overall study results and limits: The small donor group covered limited genetic and exposure diversity.

This clone was seen only a few times. Its antigen is still unknown. Germline CDR1 is SGHRS and CDR2 is YFSETQ. V was cut by 0 bases and J by 11 bases, with 23 bases left in between. The CDR3 sequence is 16 residues long. The genes are TRBV5-1 and TRBJ2-5, with D possibly being TRBD2 (6 bases). The sequenced material came from PBMCs. The TCR was taken from a woman in her forties in good health. Some clones in this sample may be carry-over from other donors' samples. This chain's CDR3 is CASSLVAGSTMGEQYF. CDR3 in DNA: TGCGCCAGCAGCTTGGTGGCGGGATCTACTATGGGGGAGCAGTACTTC.